The source of this TCR beta chain is a study of early T cells in non-severe SARS-CoV-2 infection. Overall study: The chains were unpaired, and the sequenced material was bulk RNA from unsorted whole blood.

This clonotype was seen repeatedly, ten times or more. TCRdb analysed the 5' RACE reads with MiXCR anew, one entry per CDR3 protein. This sample carries approximately 76,000 distinct CDR3 sequences, 11% of them seen once, and the ten largest clones take 4% to 5%. This TCR came from an adult who was a healthcare worker with PCR-confirmed SARS-CoV-2 infection or an uninfected control (not recorded which). The specimen sequenced was whole blood.

CDR3 coding DNA: TGCAGTGCTAGCCGGTTGTACAGCCGCCAAGAGACCCAGTACTTC. This encodes CSASRLYSRQETQYF. V is TRBV20-1 and J is TRBJ2-5; D is uncertain. The CDR3 contains 15 residues. V was trimmed by 3 bases and J by 1 base, leaving 15 bases between them. Germline values: CDR1 DFQATT, CDR2 SNEGSKA (reference sequence).